The entry below gives a single T cell receptor (beta chain) sequence along with its context. Deletions cut 5 bases from V and 7 bases from J, with 15 bases between. The CDR3 is 15 amino acids. Looked up from germline, CDR1 is MDHEN and CDR2 is SYDVKM. The data stem from a study of blood T cell repertoires in COVID-19. Study details: There were acute and convalescent COVID-19 samples, and they came from the United States, Italy and Spain. T cells, B-cell-depleted T cells, or PBMCs supplied cDNA or gDNA.

As handled by the study authors: Amplification of reference gene primers was used by the study to estimate nucleated cell counts. Sequenced by immunoSEQ multiplex PCR; TCRdb stores in-frame clones only, minus some. Clonal size and the V and J genes are those of that table, whereas D and trimming came from the DNA. The data show about 200,000 clones, 70% to 90% seen once. The source of this sequence is a woman in her 70s with acute or convalescent COVID-19. V usage is TRBV28 and J usage is TRBJ1-6; tentative D call: TRBD1 (6 bases). The sample was peripheral blood. The DNA for the CDR3 is TGTGCCAGCAGTGGCCTTAAGGACAGCAATTCACCCCTCCACTTT. Residues: CASSGLKDSNSPLHF.